The 10 T cell receptor beta chains listed next were all sequenced from one sample in a study of CXCR3-negative and CXCR3-positive naive CD8 T cells. UMI labels and 5' RACE were used to prepare the TRB cDNA libraries. TCRdb reanalyzed the 5' RACE reads and collapses them to one entry per CDR3 protein, without DNA. This listing includes about 130,000 distinct CDR3 sequences. The sample was naive CXCR3- CD8+ T cells from blood. This sample's subset: CD45RO-CCR7+CD27+CD95- naive CD8+ T cells lacking CXCR3 (TNR3-). The receptor source for this set is a human donor in good health. Some clones in this sample may be carry-over from other donors' samples.

The chain has TRBV7-9 and TRBJ2-1; lacking DNA, the TRBD1 call made by TCRdb goes unchecked. From germline, CDR1 is SEHNR and CDR2 FQNEAQ (reference sequence). The CDR3 spans 14 residues. CDR3: CASSDRDNYNEQFF. Drawing the rest from reference TRBV7-9 and TRBJ2-1, the complete variable domain is DTGVSQNPRHKITKRGQNVTFRCDPISEHNRLYWYRQTLGQGPEFLTYFQNEAQLEKSRLLSDRFSAERPKGSFSTLEIQRTEQGDSAMYLCASSDRDNYNEQFFGPGTRLTVL.

J is TRBJ1-1 and V is TRBV5-1; TCRdb returns TRBD1, unconfirmable since there is no DNA. CDR3 length equals 15 residues. Germline V gene sequence: CDR1 SGHRS, CDR2 YFSETQ. This CDR3 reads CASSARDLMNTEAFF. The full variable domain, with the rest looked up from reference TRBV5-1 and TRBJ1-1, is KAGVTQTPRYLIKTRGQQVTLSCSPISGHRSVSWYQQTPGQGLQFLFEYFSETQRNKGNFPGRFSGRQFSNSRSEMNVSTLELGDSALYLCASSARDLMNTEAFFGQGTRLTVV.

This rearrangement joins TRBV28 to TRBJ2-1. Germline V lookup: CDR1 MDHEN, CDR2 SYDVKM. The CDR3 consists of 15 residues. This chain's CDR3 is CASSFFAGSYNEQFF.

CDR3 region: CSVESTENTGELFF. The chain is built from TRBV29-1 and TRBJ2-2. CDR1 is SQVTM, CDR2 ANQGSEA, per germline. The length of the CDR3 is 14 residues.

This sequence joins TRBV7-9 and TRBJ1-2; TCRdb lists TRBD1, though no DNA is available to test this call. The germline V gene has CDR1 SEHNR and CDR2 FQNEAQ (reference sequence). The CDR3 contains 16 residues. CDR3 residues: CATPGGPLNENYGYTF.

CDR3 sequence reads: CASSLQMPVNTGELFF. The gene calls are TRBV11-2 and TRBJ2-2. Germline CDR1 reads SGHAT; CDR2 reads FQNNGV. The CDR3 extends over 16 amino acids. Together with reference TRBV11-2 and TRBJ2-2, the CDR3 gives the full variable domain: EAGVAQSPRYKIIEKRQSVAFWCNPISGHATLYWYQQILGQGPKLLIQFQNNGVVDDSQLPKDRFSAERLKGVDSTLKIQPAKLEDSAVYLCASSLQMPVNTGELFFGEGSRLTVL.

The chain is built from TRBV4-1 and TRBJ1-5; without DNA, the TCRdb call of TRBD1 cannot be checked. The CDR3 covers 16 residues. Germline lookup yields CDR1 MGHRA and CDR2 YSYEKL. CDR3 loop: CASSHETTGWNQPQHF.

This CDR3 reads CASRYPSDGVVNEQYF. This chain uses TRBV6-1 with TRBJ2-7; TCRdb names TRBD2, which stays unverified in the absence of DNA. There are 16 residues in the CDR3. Looked up from germline, CDR1 is MNHNS and CDR2 is SASEGT.

The J gene is TRBJ2-5, the V gene TRBV6-5; the D call of TRBD2 rests on TCRdb alone, since no DNA is present to check it. The germline V gene encodes CDR1 MNHEY and CDR2 SVGAGI. CDR3 size: 16 residues. CDR3: CASSYAPGPWGETQYF.

The gene calls are TRBV5-1 and TRBJ1-5; TCRdb names TRBD1, which stays unverified in the absence of DNA. CDR1 is SGHRS and CDR2 is YFSETQ in the germline V gene. This CDR3 comprises 13 residues. This chain's CDR3 is CASSLAGRGPQHF.